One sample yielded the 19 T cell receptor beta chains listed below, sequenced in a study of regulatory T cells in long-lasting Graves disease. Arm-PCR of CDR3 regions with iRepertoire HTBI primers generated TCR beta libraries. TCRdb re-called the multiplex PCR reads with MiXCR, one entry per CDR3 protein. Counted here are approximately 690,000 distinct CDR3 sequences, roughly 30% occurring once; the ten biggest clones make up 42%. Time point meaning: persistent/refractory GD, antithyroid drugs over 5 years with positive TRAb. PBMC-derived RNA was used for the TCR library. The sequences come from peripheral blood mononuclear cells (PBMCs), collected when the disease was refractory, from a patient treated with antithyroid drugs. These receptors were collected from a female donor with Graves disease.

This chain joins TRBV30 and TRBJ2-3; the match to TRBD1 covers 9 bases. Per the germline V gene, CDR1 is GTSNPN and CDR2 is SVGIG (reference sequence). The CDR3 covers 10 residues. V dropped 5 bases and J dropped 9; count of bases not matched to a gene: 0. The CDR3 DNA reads TGTGCCTGGGACAGGGGGACGCAGTATTTT. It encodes CAWDRGTQYF.

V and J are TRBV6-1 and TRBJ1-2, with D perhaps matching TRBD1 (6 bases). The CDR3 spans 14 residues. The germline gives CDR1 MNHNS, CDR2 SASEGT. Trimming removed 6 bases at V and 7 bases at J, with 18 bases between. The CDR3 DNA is TGTGCCAGCAGAGACGTCCCGGGGGGCGGTGGCTACACCTTC. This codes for CASRDVPGGGGYTF.

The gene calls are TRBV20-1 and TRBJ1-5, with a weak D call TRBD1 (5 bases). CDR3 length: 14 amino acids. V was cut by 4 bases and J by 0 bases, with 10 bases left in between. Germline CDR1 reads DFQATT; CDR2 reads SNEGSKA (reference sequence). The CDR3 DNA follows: TGCAGTGCTATCTCAGGGAATAGCAATCAGCCCCAGCATTTT. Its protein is CSAISGNSNQPQHF.

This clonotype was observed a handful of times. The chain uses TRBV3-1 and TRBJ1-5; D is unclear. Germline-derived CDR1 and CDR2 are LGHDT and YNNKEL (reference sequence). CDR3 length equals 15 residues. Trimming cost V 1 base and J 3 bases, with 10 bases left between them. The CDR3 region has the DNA TGTGCCAGCAGCCAAGGATGGGGTGTCAATCAGCCCCAGCATTTT. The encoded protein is CASSQGWGVNQPQHF.

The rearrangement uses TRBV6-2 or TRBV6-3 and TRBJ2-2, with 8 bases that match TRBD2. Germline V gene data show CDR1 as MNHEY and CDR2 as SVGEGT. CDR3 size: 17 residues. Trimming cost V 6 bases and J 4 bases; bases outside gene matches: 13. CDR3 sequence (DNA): TGTGCCAGCAGAGAACTACACTTAGCGGGACGCACCGGGGAGCTGTTTTTT. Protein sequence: CASRELHLAGRTGELFF.

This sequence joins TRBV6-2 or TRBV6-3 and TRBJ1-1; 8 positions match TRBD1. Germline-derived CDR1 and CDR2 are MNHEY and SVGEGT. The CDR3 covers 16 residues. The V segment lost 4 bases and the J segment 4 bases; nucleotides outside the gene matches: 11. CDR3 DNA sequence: TGTGCCAGCAGTTCTCAGGGGGCTGTATCGGTCACTGAAGCTTTCTTT. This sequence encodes CASSSQGAVSVTEAFF.

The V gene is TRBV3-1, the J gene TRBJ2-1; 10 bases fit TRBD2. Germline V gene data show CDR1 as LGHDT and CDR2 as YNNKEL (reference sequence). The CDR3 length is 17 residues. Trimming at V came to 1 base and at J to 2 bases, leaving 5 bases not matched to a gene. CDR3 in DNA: TGTGCCAGCAGCCAAGTGACTAGCGGGCCAGCCTACAATGAGCAGTTCTTC. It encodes CASSQVTSGPAYNEQFF.

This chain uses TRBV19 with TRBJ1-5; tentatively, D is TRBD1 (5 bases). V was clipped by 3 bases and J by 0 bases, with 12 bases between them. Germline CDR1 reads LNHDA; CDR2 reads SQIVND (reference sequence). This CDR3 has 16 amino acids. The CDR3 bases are TGTGCCAGTAGTATGGTAGGGGCGCTTAGCAATCAGCCCCAGCATTTT. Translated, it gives CASSMVGALSNQPQHF.

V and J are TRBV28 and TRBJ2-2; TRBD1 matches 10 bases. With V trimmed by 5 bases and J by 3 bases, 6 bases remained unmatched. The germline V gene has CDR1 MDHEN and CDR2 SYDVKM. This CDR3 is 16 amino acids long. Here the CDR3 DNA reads TGTGCCAGCAGTCCCCGGACAGGGGGAGACACCGGGGAGCTGTTTTTT. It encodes CASSPRTGGDTGELFF.

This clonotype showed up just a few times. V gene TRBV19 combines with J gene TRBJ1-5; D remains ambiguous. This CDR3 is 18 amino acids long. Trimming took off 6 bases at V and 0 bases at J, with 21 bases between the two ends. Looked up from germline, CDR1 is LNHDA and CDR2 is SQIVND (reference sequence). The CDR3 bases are TGTGCCAGTAGCATCTGGGGTGGCAGACGCTATAGCAATCAGCCCCAGCATTTT. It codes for CASSIWGGRRYSNQPQHF.

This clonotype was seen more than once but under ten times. CDR3 residues: CASSSAGWGGYTF. The CDR3 DNA is TGTGCCAGCAGCTCAGCTGGGTGGGGAGGCTACACCTTC. The chain has TRBV7-2 and TRBJ1-2; unclear D gene. The V gene's germline CDR1 is SGHTA and CDR2 FQGNSA. Trimming took off 4 bases at V and 8 bases at J, with 14 bases between the two ends. This CDR3 spans 13 amino acids.

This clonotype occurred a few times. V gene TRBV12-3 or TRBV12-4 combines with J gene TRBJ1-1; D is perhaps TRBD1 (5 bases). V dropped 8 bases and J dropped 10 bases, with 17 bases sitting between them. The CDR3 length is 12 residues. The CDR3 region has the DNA TGTGCCAGCGGCGTAGGAGGGGCTGGAGCTTTCTTT. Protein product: CASGVGGAGAFF.

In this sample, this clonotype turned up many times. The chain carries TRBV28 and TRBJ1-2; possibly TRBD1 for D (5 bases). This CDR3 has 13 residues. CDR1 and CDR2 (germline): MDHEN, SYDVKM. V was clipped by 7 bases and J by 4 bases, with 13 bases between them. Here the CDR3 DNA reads TGTGCCAGCACGCCGCGGGGCTCCTATGGCTACACCTTC. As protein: CASTPRGSYGYTF.

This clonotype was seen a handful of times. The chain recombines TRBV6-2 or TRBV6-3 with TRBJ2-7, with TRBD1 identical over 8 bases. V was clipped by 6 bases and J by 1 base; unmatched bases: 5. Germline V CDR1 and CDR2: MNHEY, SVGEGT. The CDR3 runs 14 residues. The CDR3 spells CASRWTGSSYEQYF. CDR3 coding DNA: TGTGCCAGCAGGTGGACAGGGTCATCCTACGAGCAGTACTTC.

The CDR3 sequence: CAWDGGGNPRGIQYF. The CDR3, as DNA: TGTGCCTGGGATGGGGGAGGCAACCCCAGGGGCATTCAGTACTTC. V is TRBV30 and J is TRBJ2-4, with D perhaps being TRBD1 or TRBD2 (6 bases each). V was trimmed by 5 bases and J by 9 bases, leaving 23 bases between them. Germline V lookup: CDR1 GTSNPN, CDR2 SVGIG (reference sequence). The CDR3 sequence is 15 residues long.

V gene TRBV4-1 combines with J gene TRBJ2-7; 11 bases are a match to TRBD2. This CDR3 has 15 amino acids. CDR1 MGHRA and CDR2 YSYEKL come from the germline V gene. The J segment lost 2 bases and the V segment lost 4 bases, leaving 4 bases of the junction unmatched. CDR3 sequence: CASSRETSGTYEQYF. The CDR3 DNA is TGCGCCAGCAGCCGGGAGACTAGCGGGACCTACGAGCAGTACTTC.

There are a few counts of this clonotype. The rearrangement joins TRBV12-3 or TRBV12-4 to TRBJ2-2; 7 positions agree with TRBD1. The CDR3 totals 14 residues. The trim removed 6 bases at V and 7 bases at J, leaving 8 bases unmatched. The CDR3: CASRQTGFGGELFF. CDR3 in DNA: TGTGCCAGCAGGCAGACAGGGTTCGGCGGGGAGCTGTTTTTT.

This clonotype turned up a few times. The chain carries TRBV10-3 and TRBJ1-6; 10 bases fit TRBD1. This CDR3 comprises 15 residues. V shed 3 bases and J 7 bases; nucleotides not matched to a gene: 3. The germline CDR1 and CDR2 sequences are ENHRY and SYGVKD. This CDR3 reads CAISDPDRGNSPLHF. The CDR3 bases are TGTGCCATCAGTGACCCGGACAGGGGGAATTCACCCCTCCACTTT.

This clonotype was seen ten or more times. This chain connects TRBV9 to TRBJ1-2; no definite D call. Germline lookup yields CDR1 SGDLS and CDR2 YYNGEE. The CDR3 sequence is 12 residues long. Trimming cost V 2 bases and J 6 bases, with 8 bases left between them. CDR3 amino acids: CASSVAGNGYTF. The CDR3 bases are TGTGCCAGCAGCGTGGCAGGCAATGGCTACACCTTC. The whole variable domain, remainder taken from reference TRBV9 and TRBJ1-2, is DSGVTQTPKHLITATGQRVTLRCSPRSGDLSVYWYQQSLDQGLQFLIQYYNGEERAKGNILERFSAQQFPDLHSELNLSSLELGDSALYFCASSVAGNGYTFGSGTRLTVV.